A selection of T cell receptor beta chains follows, all from one sample in a study of human T cells and chemical hapten exposure. One entry per CDR3 protein, called by TCRdb with MiXCR from the RACE reads. Found here are 110,000 to 150,000 distinct CDR3 sequences, 10% to 15% of them singletons; the top ten hold less than 1.5%. Sequenced here: whole blood, sampled in connection with sensitization to the hapten diphenylcyclopropenone (DPC). These TCRs come from a woman aged 50 to 65 with alopecia areata. Some clones in this sample may be carry-over from other donors' samples. Each CDR3 is given with its conserved first and last residue. A D gene is named only where the DNA matches it firmly. Part of the rows lack a size; the others show once, few, many or a class for expanded clones.

TRBV27	TRBD2	TRBJ2-2	few	CASSLKGLAGGGTGELFF	TGTGCCAGCAGTTTGAAGGGGCTAGCGGGAGGGGGGACCGGGGAGCTGTTTTTT
TRBV18	.	TRBJ1-1	many	CASSPHRVQGGTEAFF	TGTGCCAGCTCACCGCACAGGGTTCAAGGGGGCACTGAAGCTTTCTTT
TRBV21-1	.	TRBJ1-5	few	CASRDRDDQPQHF	TGTGCCAGCAGGGACAGGGACGATCAGCCCCAGCATTTT
TRBV18	.	TRBJ2-5	.	CASSPRREETQYF	TGTGCCAGCTCACCACGGAGAGAAGAGACCCAGTACTTC
TRBV29-1	TRBD2	TRBJ2-2	.	CSVERLAGAGELFF	TGCAGCGTTGAAAGACTAGCGGGAGCCGGGGAGCTGTTTTTT
TRBV5-1	.	TRBJ1-2	.	CASSLEGISDYTF	TGCGCCAGCAGCTTGGAGGGAATTTCGGACTACACCTTC
TRBV28	.	TRBJ2-7	.	CAGRPTGSYEQYF	TGTGCCGGCAGGCCAACGGGCTCCTACGAGCAGTACTTC
TRBV12-3/TRBV12-4	TRBD2	TRBJ2-3	few	CASRAFGGRALDTQYF	TGTGCCAGCAGGGCCTTTGGCGGGAGGGCCTTAGATACGCAGTATTTT
TRBV7-8	.	TRBJ2-6	.	CASSLRSRDWAGANVLTF	TGTGCCAGCAGCTTACGCTCCCGGGATTGGGCTGGGGCCAACGTCCTGACTTTC
TRBV29-1	.	TRBJ1-1	few	CSVGNTEAFF	TGCAGCGTCGGGAACACTGAAGCTTTCTTT
TRBV7-2	.	TRBJ2-4	many	CASSLGGSKNIQYF	TGTGCCAGCAGCTTAGGAGGTAGCAAAAACATTCAGTACTTC
TRBV10-1	.	TRBJ2-5	many	CASSESGYQETQYF	TGCGCCAGCAGTGAGTCGGGGTACCAAGAGACCCAGTACTTC
TRBV7-8	.	TRBJ2-2	few	CASSLVRSGELFF	TGTGCCAGCAGCTTAGTACGATCGGGGGAGCTGTTTTTT
TRBV5-1	.	TRBJ2-1	few	CASSPGTQTYNEQFF	TGCGCCAGCAGCCCCGGAACCCAGACGTACAATGAGCAGTTCTTC
TRBV18	.	TRBJ2-1	few	CASSPRRDPYNEQFF	TGTGCCAGCTCACCAAGGCGGGACCCCTACAATGAGCAGTTCTTC
TRBV6-6	TRBD1	TRBJ1-5	many	CASTPSYRGEGQPQHF	TGTGCCAGCACCCCTTCCTACAGGGGAGAGGGTCAGCCCCAGCATTTT
TRBV19	TRBD1	TRBJ2-3	few	CASGTGTDTQYF	TGTGCCAGTGGGACAGGCACAGATACGCAGTATTTT
TRBV6-6	.	TRBJ2-7	many	CASRPPQGNEQYF	TGTGCCAGCAGACCCCCTCAGGGGAACGAGCAGTACTTC
TRBV28	TRBD1	TRBJ1-2	few	CASSFSGTGEYYGYTF	TGTGCCAGCAGTTTTTCCGGGACAGGGGAGTACTATGGCTACACCTTC
TRBV29-1	TRBD1	TRBJ2-5	.	CSGYRGPETQYF	TGCAGCGGATACAGGGGGCCGGAGACCCAGTACTTC
TRBV5-6	TRBD1	TRBJ1-2	many	CASSKQGASGYTF	TGTGCCAGCAGCAAACAGGGGGCGTCCGGCTACACCTTC
TRBV25-1	.	TRBJ2-2	many	CASSDRTPNTGELFF	TGTGCCAGCAGCGACCGGACTCCCAACACCGGGGAGCTGTTTTTT
TRBV23-1	TRBD1	TRBJ2-1	.	CASSQRDRVINNEQFF	TGCGCCAGCAGTCAACGGGACAGGGTAATCAACAATGAGCAGTTCTTC
TRBV7-6	TRBD1	TRBJ1-5	many	CASSLGTGGSNQPQHF	TGTGCCAGCAGCTTAGGGACAGGGGGTAGCAATCAGCCCCAGCATTTT
TRBV12-5	.	TRBJ2-7	.	CASGRWDYEQYF	TGTGCTAGTGGTCGTTGGGACTACGAGCAGTACTTC
TRBV11-2	TRBD1	TRBJ1-2	.	CASSLAGRGPGYTF	TGTGCCAGCAGCTTAGCCGGCAGGGGGCCTGGCTACACCTTC
TRBV29-1	.	TRBJ2-3	few	CSVEENYRVGGGDTQYF	TGCAGCGTTGAAGAGAACTACAGGGTTGGAGGGGGAGATACGCAGTATTTT
TRBV10-1	.	TRBJ2-3	few	CASSESMGLVLNTQYF	TGCGCCAGCAGTGAAAGTATGGGGCTAGTGTTGAATACGCAGTATTTT
TRBV2	TRBD1	TRBJ1-3	.	CASNNRGRGNTIYF	TGTGCCAGCAACAACAGGGGTAGAGGAAACACCATATATTTT
TRBV6-4	TRBD1	TRBJ1-2	few	CASRKGTGNDYGYTF	TGTGCCAGCAGGAAAGGGACAGGGAACGACTATGGCTACACCTTC
TRBV7-9	TRBD2	TRBJ2-1	many	CASSLAGGRWNEQFF	TGTGCCAGCAGCTTAGCGGGCGGGAGATGGAATGAGCAGTTCTTC
TRBV3-1	.	TRBJ1-1	many	CASSLRRENTEAFF	TGTGCCAGCAGCCTCCGCAGAGAGAACACTGAAGCTTTCTTT
TRBV7-6	.	TRBJ1-1	.	CASSLGPRGGTEAFF	TGTGCCAGCAGCTTGGGCCCGAGGGGAGGCACTGAAGCTTTCTTT
TRBV7-9	.	TRBJ2-7	.	CASSSGQRIDSYEQYF	TGTGCCAGCAGCTCTGGACAGCGGATCGACTCCTACGAGCAGTACTTC
TRBV20-1	.	TRBJ1-1	.	CSAQDGAANTEAFF	TGCAGTGCTCAAGACGGGGCGGCTAACACTGAAGCTTTCTTT
TRBV24-1	TRBD2	TRBJ2-5	few	CATSDGGLAYQETQYF	TGTGCCACCAGTGATGGAGGACTAGCGTACCAAGAGACCCAGTACTTC
TRBV29-1	.	TRBJ1-2	.	CSVEPGNNYGYTF	TGCAGCGTTGAACCAGGGAATAACTATGGCTACACCTTC
TRBV5-1	.	TRBJ1-1	few	CASSSGDRSTEAFF	TGCGCCAGCAGCTCCGGAGACAGGAGCACTGAAGCTTTCTTT
TRBV18	.	TRBJ1-3	.	CASSPASALSGNTIYF	TGTGCCAGCTCACCAGCCAGCGCTCTATCTGGAAACACCATATATTTT